A single sample is the source of the 22 T cell receptor beta chains below, sequenced in a study of T cell responses to AZD1222 COVID-19 vaccine. Data came from immunoSEQ multiplex PCR; TCRdb stores just in-frame clones and leaves some out. This table has 90,000 to 120,000 clones, around nine tenths appearing once. Source: peripheral blood, taken on day 0 of AZD1222 vaccination. The receptor set was obtained from an adult in good health.

V gene TRBV7-2 combines with J gene TRBJ1-6; D is undetermined. Per the germline V gene, CDR1 is SGHTA and CDR2 is FQGNSA. Trimming stripped 5 bases from V and 6 bases from J, with 14 bases between. The CDR3 length is 15 residues. The CDR3 spells CASSLPGLRNSPLHF. For the CDR3, the DNA is TGTGCCAGCAGCCTCCCGGGCCTCCGTAATTCACCCCTCCACTTT.

The chain recombines TRBV29-1 with TRBJ1-5; D possibly corresponds to TRBD1 (5 bases). The CDR3 has 13 residues. Trimming pared 7 bases from V and 3 bases from J, leaving 13 bases between. CDR1 is SQVTM, CDR2 ANQGSEA, per germline. CDR3 DNA sequence: TGCAGCGCCCGAGAGGGACTCAATCAGCCCCAGCATTTT. Its translation: CSAREGLNQPQHF. Variable domain in full (rest from reference TRBV29-1 and TRBJ1-5): SAVISQKPSRDICQRGTSLTIQCQVDSQVTMMFWYRQQPGQSLTLIATANQGSEATYESGFVIDKFPISRPNLTFSTLTVSNMSPEDSSIYLCSAREGLNQPQHFGDGTRLSIL.

CDR3 sequence reads: CASSTLRGDTQYF. For the CDR3, the DNA is TGTGCCAGCAGTACCCTCAGGGGAGATACGCAGTATTTT. V usage is TRBV6-5 and J usage is TRBJ2-3; possible D gene TRBD1, 6 bases. Trimming pared 5 bases from V and 5 bases from J, leaving 11 bases between. The CDR3 is 13 amino acids. Germline assignment: CDR1 MNHEY and CDR2 SVGAGI.

This clone was detected once. J is TRBJ1-1 and V is TRBV5-1; D not resolved. V was trimmed by 0 bases and J by 7 bases, leaving 16 bases between them. Per the germline V gene, CDR1 is SGHRS and CDR2 is YFSETQ. The CDR3 loop spans 15 amino acids. CDR3 sequence (DNA): TGCGCCAGCAGCTTGGAGGCACGGAGTTCCGGTGAAGCTTTCTTT. This gives the protein CASSLEARSSGEAFF.

The rearrangement joins TRBV9 to TRBJ1-4, with 7 bases matching TRBD1. The CDR3 is made up of 18 amino acids. Per germline, CDR1 SGDLS and CDR2 YYNGEE. Losses at the gene ends were 4 bases for V and 5 bases for J; bases not matched to a gene: 17. The CDR3 coding sequence is TGTGCCAGCAGCAGGACCGGGCCAGGGACAGCTGAAAATGAAAAACTGTTTTTT. It specifies CASSRTGPGTAENEKLFF.

V gene TRBV6-5 combines with J gene TRBJ1-1; 7 bases align to TRBD1. Germline CDR1 reads MNHEY; CDR2 reads SVGAGI. V shed 5 bases and J 1 base; nucleotides not matched to a gene: 1. The length of the CDR3 is 13 residues. The CDR3 coding sequence is TGTGCCAGCAGTCGACAGGGGAACACTGAAGCTTTCTTT. Its translation is CASSRQGNTEAFF.

This clone appeared a few times. This rearrangement joins TRBV19 to TRBJ1-5, with D perhaps matching TRBD1 (5 bases). The V end was cut by 7 bases, the J end by 0 bases, with 16 bases between. The length of the CDR3 is 16 residues. Germline lookup yields CDR1 LNHDA and CDR2 SQIVND (reference sequence). The CDR3 loop is CASTLRGRNSNQPQHF. CDR3 nucleotides: TGTGCCAGTACCCTGAGGGGCAGGAATAGCAATCAGCCCCAGCATTTT.

The genes are TRBV7-3 and TRBJ2-1; 9 positions agree with TRBD2. Per the germline V gene, CDR1 is SGHTA and CDR2 is FQGTGA. Germline trimming cut 1 base from V and 4 bases from J; bases unmatched to any gene: 2. The CDR3 consists of 15 residues. CDR3 loop: CASSLSGGDYNEQFF. The CDR3 nucleotides are TGTGCCAGCAGCTTAAGCGGGGGGGATTACAATGAGCAGTTCTTC.

CDR3 bases: TGTGCCAGCAGCTTAGCGCCAGCAACTAATGAAAAACTGTTTTTT. It encodes CASSLAPATNEKLFF. The J gene is TRBJ1-4, the V gene TRBV7-6; D ambiguous. This CDR3 contains 15 residues. The germline V and J ends were trimmed by 0 bases and 0 bases, with 5 bases remaining between them. Germline V gene sequence: CDR1 SGHVS, CDR2 FNYEAQ.

The genes are TRBV3-1 (or the pseudogene TRBV3-2) and TRBJ1-2, with TRBD1 identical over 8 bases. Germline V gene sequence: CDR1 LGHDT, CDR2 YNNKEL (reference sequence). Trimming removed 0 bases from V and 7 bases from J; junction bases left unmatched: 4. The CDR3 is 14 residues long. The CDR3 protein is CASSQEDRAGGYTF. CDR3 nucleotide sequence: TGTGCCAGCAGCCAAGAGGACAGGGCGGGTGGCTACACCTTC.

J is TRBJ1-2 and V is TRBV7-2; a weak D match, TRBD1 (6 bases). Germline CDR1 SGHTA, CDR2 FQGNSA. This CDR3 has 13 amino acids. Trimming shortened V by 1 base and J by 8 bases, and 11 bases separated the two germline ends. The CDR3 here is CASSLGGRGGYTF. Here the CDR3 DNA reads TGTGCCAGCAGCTTAGGGGGGCGCGGGGGCTACACCTTC.

J is TRBJ2-1 and V is TRBV19, with 7 bases identical to TRBD2. The CDR3 runs 18 residues. V dropped 1 base and J dropped 0; count of bases not matched to a gene: 9. Germline CDR1 is LNHDA and CDR2 is SQIVND (reference sequence). The chain's CDR3 is CASSIGKRGGSSYNEQFF. The DNA for the CDR3 is TGTGCCAGTAGTATAGGCAAGCGGGGAGGTAGCTCCTACAATGAGCAGTTCTTC. The variable domain in full, with the rest retrieved from reference TRBV19 and TRBJ2-1, is DGGITQSPKYLFRKEGQNVTLSCEQNLNHDAMYWYRQDPGQGLRLIYYSQIVNDFQKGDIAEGYSVSREKKESFPLTVTSAQKNPTAFYLCASSIGKRGGSSYNEQFFGPGTRLTVL.

The chain links TRBV20-1 to TRBJ2-5, with no clear D. Germline loops: CDR1 DFQATT, CDR2 SNEGSKA (reference sequence). V lost 6 bases and J 5 bases, leaving 10 bases between the germline ends. The CDR3 contains 11 residues. The CDR3 protein is CSATFGETQYF. CDR3 bases: TGCAGTGCCACCTTTGGCGAGACCCAGTACTTC.

This chain connects TRBV6-6 to TRBJ1-4; 7 nucleotides match TRBD1. The CDR3 runs 15 residues. CDR1 is MNHNY, CDR2 SVGAGI, per germline (reference sequence). V was clipped by 5 bases and J by 8 bases; unmatched bases: 11. CDR3 nucleotides: TGTGCCAGCAGTAGCAATAAAAAAGGGGGCGAAAAACTGTTTTTT. Protein sequence: CASSSNKKGGEKLFF.

The V gene is TRBV12-5, the J gene TRBJ1-1, with D uncertain. Germline assignment: CDR1 LGHNT and CDR2 FRNRAP. V shed 1 base and J shed 6 bases, with 9 bases lying between them. The length of the CDR3 is 13 residues. DNA of the CDR3: TGTGCTAGTGGTTTGGGACCGGAGGCTGAAGCTTTCTTT. Amino acids: CASGLGPEAEAFF.

The rearrangement uses TRBV28 and TRBJ2-3; 10 bases are shared with TRBD1. With 4 bases clipped from V and 4 bases from J, the junction kept 5 bases outside the gene matches. The V gene's germline CDR1 is MDHEN and CDR2 SYDVKM. CDR3 length: 15 residues. The CDR3 nucleotides read TGTGCCAGCAGTTCGGGACAGGGGCTGGCAGATACGCAGTATTTT. This codes for CASSSGQGLADTQYF.

The chain carries TRBV6-5 and TRBJ1-5, with D possibly being TRBD1 (6 bases). Germline V lookup: CDR1 MNHEY, CDR2 SVGAGI. Trimming shortened V by 5 bases and J by 5 bases, and 16 bases separated the two germline ends. The CDR3 spans 15 residues. CDR3 sequence reads: CASSLTGIRHQPQHF. DNA of the CDR3: TGTGCCAGCAGTCTTACAGGGATTAGGCATCAGCCCCAGCATTTT.

In nucleotides, the CDR3 is TGTGCCAGCAGGGGGGACAGGGCGATAACCTATGGCTACACCTTC. Its translation is CASRGDRAITYGYTF. The V call is TRBV7-2, the J call TRBJ1-2; 9 nucleotides match TRBD1. V lost 6 bases, J lost 4 bases, and 9 bases stayed unmatched. The CDR3 length is 15 residues. Germline CDR1 reads SGHTA; CDR2 reads FQGNSA.

This clone has a single count. The chain has TRBV19 and TRBJ1-6; perhaps TRBD1 as D (5 bases). The CDR3 has 15 residues. CDR1 and CDR2 (germline): LNHDA, SQIVND (reference sequence). V was shortened by 0 bases and J by 7 bases, with 10 bases between the two germline ends. The chain's CDR3 is CASSIEGRINSPLHF. In nucleotides, the CDR3 is TGTGCCAGTAGTATAGAGGGACGGATCAATTCACCCCTCCACTTT.

J is TRBJ1-2 and V is TRBV18; no clear D. CDR1 and CDR2 (germline): KGHSH, LQKENI. The CDR3 is 14 residues long. The V end lost 6 bases, the J end lost 0 bases, and 11 bases lay between the germline ends. The DNA for the CDR3 is TGTGCCAGCTCCCTCCAAGAGACTAACTATGGCTACACCTTC. It specifies CASSLQETNYGYTF.

This rearrangement joins TRBV18 to TRBJ1-1; D is perhaps TRBD1 (6 bases). The V gene lost 3 bases and the J gene lost 1 base, with 12 bases spanning the gap. CDR3 length equals 15 residues. Germline V gene data show CDR1 as KGHSH and CDR2 as LQKENI. CDR3 protein: CASSPTGIRNTEAFF. The DNA for the CDR3 is TGTGCCAGCTCACCTACAGGGATCAGGAACACTGAAGCTTTCTTT.

The V call is TRBV28, the J call TRBJ1-5, with 7 bases matching TRBD1. CDR3 length equals 15 residues. The germline V gene has CDR1 MDHEN and CDR2 SYDVKM. The V gene end was trimmed by 4 bases and the J gene end by 0 bases; junction bases not matched to a gene: 3. Here the CDR3 reads CASSSTGFSNQPQHF. The DNA of the CDR3 is TGTGCCAGCAGTTCGACAGGGTTTAGCAATCAGCCCCAGCATTTT.